A selection of T cell receptor beta chains follows, all from one sample in a study of blood T cell repertoires in COVID-19. Here immunoSEQ multiplex PCR was the method, and the copy in TCRdb shows in-frame clones only, minus some. Of about 99,000 clones listed, more than 80% are singletons. The specimen sequenced was peripheral blood. The receptors derive from a human donor in a cohort sampled during active COVID-19. Each CDR3 is given with its conserved first and last residue. A D gene is named only where the DNA matches it firmly. The size of a clone is reported for some rows only, either as once, few or many, or as a class for expanded clones.

CDR3 length: 12; clone size: NA; V gene: TRBV6-5; D gene: NA; J gene: TRBJ2-3; CDR3 DNA: TGTGCCAGCAGTTTGAATATAGAGGGGCAGTATTTT; CDR3 protein: CASSLNIEGQYF
CDR3 length: 13; clone size: NA; V gene: TRBV12-5; D gene: TRBD1; J gene: TRBJ1-1; CDR3 DNA: TGTGCTAGTGGTTCCCAGGGGGACACTGAAGCTTTCTTT; CDR3 protein: CASGSQGDTEAFF
CDR3 length: 14; clone size: NA; V gene: TRBV29-1; D gene: TRBD2; J gene: TRBJ2-1; CDR3 DNA: TGCAGCGCTCCGGGACTAGGGTCCTACAATGAGCAGTTCTTC; CDR3 protein: CSAPGLGSYNEQFF
CDR3 length: 11; clone size: NA; V gene: TRBV20-1; D gene: NA; J gene: TRBJ1-3; CDR3 DNA: TGCAGTGCCCAACAAGGAAACACCATATATTTT; CDR3 protein: CSAQQGNTIYF
CDR3 length: 13; clone size: NA; V gene: TRBV5-1; D gene: TRBD1; J gene: TRBJ1-5; CDR3 DNA: TGCGCCAGCAGACAGGGGAATGATCAGCCCCAGCATTTT; CDR3 protein: CASRQGNDQPQHF
CDR3 length: 19; clone size: NA; V gene: TRBV11-2; D gene: NA; J gene: TRBJ2-1; CDR3 DNA: TGTGCCAGCAGCTTAGGGCGGTTTATGGGGGGTTATTCCTACAATGAGCAGTTCTTC; CDR3 protein: CASSLGRFMGGYSYNEQFF
CDR3 length: 17; clone size: NA; V gene: TRBV7-8; D gene: TRBD2; J gene: TRBJ2-3; CDR3 DNA: TGTGCCAGCAGCTCCCCTAGACTAGCCTCTAGCACAGATACGCAGTATTTT; CDR3 protein: CASSSPRLASSTDTQYF
CDR3 length: 15; clone size: NA; V gene: TRBV15; D gene: NA; J gene: TRBJ1-5; CDR3 DNA: TGTGCCACCAGCAGGCCGGACAGACTAAATCAGCCCCAGCATTTT; CDR3 protein: CATSRPDRLNQPQHF
CDR3 length: 13; clone size: NA; V gene: TRBV2; D gene: TRBD1; J gene: TRBJ1-2; CDR3 DNA: TGTGCCAGCGCGGGACAGTGGATCATGGGCTACACCTTC; CDR3 protein: CASAGQWIMGYTF
CDR3 length: 16; clone size: NA; V gene: TRBV27; D gene: TRBD1; J gene: TRBJ1-3; CDR3 DNA: TGTGCCAGCAGTAGCCGACAGGGAAGCTCTGGAAACACCATATATTTT; CDR3 protein: CASSSRQGSSGNTIYF
CDR3 length: 16; clone size: NA; V gene: TRBV3-1/TRBV3-2; D gene: NA; J gene: TRBJ1-6; CDR3 DNA: TGTGCCAGTCATTGGGGGGTAAGCTCCTATAATTCACCCCTCCACTTT; CDR3 protein: CASHWGVSSYNSPLHF
CDR3 length: 15; clone size: NA; V gene: TRBV3-1/TRBV3-2; D gene: NA; J gene: TRBJ2-3; CDR3 DNA: TGTGCCAGCAGCCAATGGGGAGCTTACACAGATACGCAGTATTTT; CDR3 protein: CASSQWGAYTDTQYF
CDR3 length: 17; clone size: once; V gene: TRBV2; D gene: NA; J gene: TRBJ1-5; CDR3 DNA: TGTGCCAGCAGTGAAAAGCCCGGGGCAGGGGTAGGTCAGCCCCAGCATTTT; CDR3 protein: CASSEKPGAGVGQPQHF